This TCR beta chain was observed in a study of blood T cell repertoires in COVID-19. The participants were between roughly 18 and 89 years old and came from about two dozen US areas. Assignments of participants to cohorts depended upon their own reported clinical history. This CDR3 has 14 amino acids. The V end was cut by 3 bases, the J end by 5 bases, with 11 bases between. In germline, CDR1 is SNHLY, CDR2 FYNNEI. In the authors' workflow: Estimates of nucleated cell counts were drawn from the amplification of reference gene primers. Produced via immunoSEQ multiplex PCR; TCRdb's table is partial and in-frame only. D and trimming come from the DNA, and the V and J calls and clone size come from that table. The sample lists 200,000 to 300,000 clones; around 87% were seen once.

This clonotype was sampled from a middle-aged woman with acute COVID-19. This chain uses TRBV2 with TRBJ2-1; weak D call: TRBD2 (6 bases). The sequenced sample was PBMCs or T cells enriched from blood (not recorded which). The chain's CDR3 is CASSDLIADNEQFF. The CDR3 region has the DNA TGTGCCAGCAGTGACCTCATAGCGGACAATGAGCAGTTCTTC.